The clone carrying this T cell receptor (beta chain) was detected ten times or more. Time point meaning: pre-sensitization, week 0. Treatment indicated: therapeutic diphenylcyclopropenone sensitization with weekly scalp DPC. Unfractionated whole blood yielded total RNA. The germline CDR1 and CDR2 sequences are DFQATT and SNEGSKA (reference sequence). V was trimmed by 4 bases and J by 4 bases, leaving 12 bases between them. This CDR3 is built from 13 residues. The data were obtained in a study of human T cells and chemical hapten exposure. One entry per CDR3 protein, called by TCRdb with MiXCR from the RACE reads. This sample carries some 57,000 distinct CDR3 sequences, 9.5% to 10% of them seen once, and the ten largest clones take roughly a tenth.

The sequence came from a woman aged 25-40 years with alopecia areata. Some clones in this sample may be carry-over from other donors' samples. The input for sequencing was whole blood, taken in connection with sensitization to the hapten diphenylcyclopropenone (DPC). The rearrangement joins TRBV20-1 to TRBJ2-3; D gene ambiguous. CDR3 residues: CSAKAGPADTQYF. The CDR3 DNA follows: TGCAGTGCTAAAGCTGGACCAGCAGATACGCAGTATTTT.